In its sample, the clone carrying this T cell receptor (beta chain) was seen many times. Its antigen is unidentified. Study findings and constraints: In terms of TCR gene usage, tumor memory CD4+ T cells clustered together with blood and lymph node memory CD4+ cells, as well as with lymph node naive CD4+ cells.

Amplification of TRBV12-4/TRBJ1-2 clonotypes used adaptor-ligated barcode primers. In TCRdb, the multiplex PCR reads were re-called with MiXCR into one record per CDR3 protein. Here the sample spans over 900 distinct CDR3 sequences, approximately 5.6% being singletons. This CDR3 comprises 13 residues. V gave up 6 bases and J gave up 7 bases; unmatched junction bases: 8. The TCR was taken from a female donor with breast cancer. The sample consisted of naive CD4+ T cells sorted from blood. Subset indicated: naive CD4+ T cells, CD4+CD45RA+CD25-. The rearrangement uses TRBV12-3 or TRBV12-4 and TRBJ1-2, with TRBD1 matching 7 bases. The CDR3 DNA is TGTGCCAGCAGCCGCGCTAACAGGGGTGGCTACACCTTC. Amino acid sequence: CASSRANRGGYTF.